The 31 T cell receptor beta chains listed next were all sequenced from one sample in a study of blood T cell repertoires in COVID-19 (dated by TCRdb to 2020 to 2021). The library was prepared using the immunoSEQ multiplex PCR assay. TCRdb retrieved this table from immuneACCESS and kept in-frame rearrangements only. Not all clones are present; in checked studies, unresolved V genes account for under half, and no reason is known for the remainder. The sample table holds 200,000 or so clones, of which approximately 90% were seen once. Clones ranked in the top ten supply 18% of the sample. Sample: peripheral blood. The receptors were sampled from a man between 45 and 60 years old with COVID-19, enrolled during active disease.

J is TRBJ2-3 and V is TRBV5-4, with TRBD2 matching 9 bases. V shed 0 bases, J shed 6 bases, and the junction held 8 bases outside the gene matches. From germline, CDR1 is SGHNT and CDR2 YYREEE (reference sequence). This CDR3 is 16 amino acids long. CDR3 sequence: CASSLAGAGGADTQYF. In DNA form, the CDR3 reads TGTGCCAGCAGCTTGGCTGGGGCGGGGGGGGCCGATACGCAGTATTTT.

The chain employs TRBV27 and TRBJ2-5; 9 nucleotides agree with TRBD1. CDR3 size: 14 residues. CDR1 is MNHEY, CDR2 SMNVEV, per germline (reference sequence). J was trimmed by 7 bases and V by 6 bases; bases with no gene match: 9. The CDR3 nucleotides read TGTGCCAGCAGGAAAACAGGGGGCGGGGGGACCCAGTACTTC. Protein: CASRKTGGGGTQYF.

V and J are TRBV27 and TRBJ2-2; D is perhaps TRBD2 (6 bases). The CDR3 runs 14 residues. V was cut by 6 bases and J by 6 bases, with 14 bases left in between. The V gene's germline CDR1 is MNHEY and CDR2 SMNVEV (reference sequence). In nucleotides, the CDR3 is TGTGCCAGCAGAGCGGAGGGGCTCCCCGGGGAGCTGTTTTTT. This codes for CASRAEGLPGELFF.

This clone was counted only a few times. V usage is TRBV3-1 (or the pseudogene TRBV3-2) and J usage is TRBJ1-5; the match to TRBD1 covers 11 bases. From germline, CDR1 is LGHDT and CDR2 YNNKEL (reference sequence). The CDR3 extends over 15 amino acids. V trimming: 4 bases; J trimming: 8 bases; junction bases outside the gene matches: 7. The chain's CDR3 is CASSPGQGADKPQHF. The CDR3 region has the DNA TGTGCCAGCAGCCCTGGACAGGGGGCCGATAAGCCCCAGCATTTT.

The genes are TRBV6-5 and TRBJ1-5, with 7 nucleotides matching TRBD1. Germline CDR1 is MNHEY and CDR2 is SVGAGI. The V segment lost 4 bases and the J segment 4 bases; nucleotides outside the gene matches: 4. There are 14 residues in the CDR3. CDR3 DNA: TGTGCCAGCAGTTGGGACAGCTATAATCAGCCCCAGCATTTT. This codes for CASSWDSYNQPQHF.

This rearrangement joins TRBV27 to TRBJ1-5, with D tentatively TRBD1 (5 bases). Germline-derived CDR1 and CDR2 are MNHEY and SMNVEV (reference sequence). V shed 2 bases and J shed 3 bases, with 8 bases lying between them. CDR3 size: 14 residues. The CDR3 DNA reads TGTGCCAGCAGTTTACTAGGGGACAATCAGCCCCAGCATTTT. It is translated as CASSLLGDNQPQHF.

The genes are TRBV5-1 and TRBJ2-1, with TRBD2 matching 7 bases. After removal of 3 bases from V and 9 bases from J, the junction contained 9 bases not matched to a gene. The CDR3 is 14 residues long. Germline assignment: CDR1 SGHRS and CDR2 YFSETQ. The CDR3 DNA is TGCGCCAGCAGCTACCCCCGGGAGGCCCCTGAGCAGTTCTTC. Its protein is CASSYPREAPEQFF.

Concerning this clone: The same CDR3 also results from other DNA sequences found in this sample. V is TRBV6-6 and J is TRBJ2-6, with D possibly being TRBD1 (6 bases). Germline V gene sequence: CDR1 MNHNY, CDR2 SVGAGI (reference sequence). Trimming left V 4 bases short and J 0 bases short, with 7 bases between. The CDR3 sequence is 15 residues long. CDR3 protein: CASSLQGSGANVLTF. The CDR3 bases are TGTGCCAGCAGTTTACAGGGCTCTGGGGCCAACGTCCTGACTTTC.

V is TRBV4-1 and J is TRBJ1-2, with D unresolved. The CDR3 covers 12 residues. Germline CDR1 is MGHRA and CDR2 is YSYEKL. Trimming cost V 3 bases and J 8 bases, with 10 bases left between them. The CDR3 here is CASSQGGWGYTF. As DNA, the CDR3 is TGCGCCAGCAGCCAGGGAGGGTGGGGCTACACCTTC.

The chain employs TRBV11-1 and TRBJ1-2; TRBD1 is a possible D gene (6 bases). The CDR3 spans 12 residues. The germline V gene encodes CDR1 SGHAT and CDR2 FQDESV (reference sequence). V was shortened by 5 bases and J by 6 bases, with 10 bases between the two germline ends. CDR3 region: CASSHRGNGYTF. CDR3 DNA: TGTGCCAGCAGCCATAGGGGGAATGGCTACACCTTC.

The V and J genes are TRBV5-6 and TRBJ1-1; no reliable D call. The CDR3 extends over 14 amino acids. Germline V gene data show CDR1 as SGHDT and CDR2 as YYEEEE. Trimming removed 4 bases at V and 1 base at J, with 11 bases between. The CDR3 region has the DNA TGTGCCAGCAGCCAGGTGGTCGCGAACACTGAAGCTTTCTTT. Protein: CASSQVVANTEAFF.

V usage is TRBV7-3 and J usage is TRBJ1-1; D gene ambiguous. CDR1 is SGHTA, CDR2 FQGTGA, per germline. V lost 0 bases to trimming and J lost 10 bases, with 24 bases between them. The CDR3 totals 17 residues. In DNA form, the CDR3 reads TGTGCCAGCAGCTTAACGCACCCCCAGAGACCGGTTGGGCCAGCTTTCTTT. Protein sequence: CASSLTHPQRPVGPAFF. Combining the CDR3 with reference TRBV7-3 and TRBJ1-1 gives the whole variable domain GAGVSQTPSNKVTEKGKYVELRCDPISGHTALYWYRQSLGQGPEFLIYFQGTGAADDSGLPNDRFFAVRPEGSVSTLKIQRTERGDSAVYLCASSLTHPQRPVGPAFFGQGTRLTVV.

The chain links TRBV11-2 to TRBJ2-4, with D possibly matching TRBD2 (5 bases). The CDR3 has 14 amino acids. CDR1 SGHAT and CDR2 FQNNGV come from the germline V gene. V was cut by 6 bases and J by 0 bases, with 9 bases left in between. The CDR3 region has the DNA TGTGCCAGCAGGCAAGGACTAGCCAAAAACATTCAGTACTTC. It yields the protein CASRQGLAKNIQYF.

V is TRBV2 and J is TRBJ2-3, with a weak D call TRBD2 (5 bases). V gave up 4 bases and J gave up 8 bases, with 16 bases separating them. Germline CDR1 and CDR2: SNHLY and FYNNEI. CDR3 length equals 14 residues. The CDR3 DNA reads TGTGCCAGCAGTGTCTCTAGCATGAGCAGTACGCAGTATTTT. Translation gives CASSVSSMSSTQYF.

About this clone: One end of the junction does not line up with germline, which may come from a read error. J is TRBJ2-5 and V is TRBV7-8; 10 bases line up with TRBD2. This CDR3 region has 13 residues. Germline values: CDR1 SGHVS, CDR2 FQNEAQ. CDR3 protein: CASRLAGGETQYF. CDR3 bases: TGTGCCAGCAGGTTAGCGGGAGGAGAGACCCAGTACTTC.

This rearrangement joins TRBV18 to TRBJ1-2; 7 bases line up with TRBD1. The CDR3 extends over 15 amino acids. J gave up 4 bases and V 3 bases, and 8 bases lay outside the gene matches. Germline loops: CDR1 KGHSH, CDR2 LQKENI. The CDR3 loop reads CASSPSGQAGYGYTF. CDR3 nucleotides: TGTGCCAGCTCACCTTCTGGACAGGCAGGCTATGGCTACACCTTC.

This chain joins TRBV18 and TRBJ1-2; D possibly corresponds to TRBD1 (5 bases). The CDR3 totals 12 residues. The germline V gene encodes CDR1 KGHSH and CDR2 LQKENI. Trimming took 3 bases from V and 13 from J, leaving 15 bases between them. CDR3 loop: CASSPQQETLTF. In DNA form, the CDR3 reads TGTGCCAGCTCACCGCAACAGGAAACCCTCACCTTC. The full variable domain, in which reference TRBV18 and TRBJ1-2 provide the parts outside the CDR3, is NAGVMQNPRHLVRRRGQEARLRCSPMKGHSHVYWYRQLPEEGLKFMVYLQKENIIDESGMPKERFSAEFPKEGPSILRIQQVVRGDSAAYFCASSPQQETLTFGSGTRLTVV.

Only one count was recorded for this clone. The chain couples TRBV19 to TRBJ2-7, with 8 bases matching TRBD1. J was trimmed by 4 bases and V by 7 bases; bases with no gene match: 18. Per germline, CDR1 LNHDA and CDR2 SQIVND (reference sequence). This CDR3 spans 17 amino acids. CDR3 DNA: TGTGCCAGTACCAAAACCCACGGACAGGGCGCTGGGTACGAGCAGTACTTC. Translation gives CASTKTHGQGAGYEQYF.

The chain is built from TRBV7-3 and TRBJ2-3; tentative D call: TRBD1 (5 bases). CDR1 SGHTA and CDR2 FQGTGA come from the germline V gene. This CDR3 contains 13 residues. Trimming took 6 bases from V and 3 from J, leaving 10 bases between them. Here the CDR3 reads CASSSAGTDTQYF. In nucleotides, the CDR3 is TGTGCCAGCAGTTCTGCAGGGACAGATACGCAGTATTTT. The variable domain in full, with the rest retrieved from reference TRBV7-3 and TRBJ2-3, is GAGVSQTPSNKVTEKGKYVELRCDPISGHTALYWYRQSLGQGPEFLIYFQGTGAADDSGLPNDRFFAVRPEGSVSTLKIQRTERGDSAVYLCASSSAGTDTQYFGPGTRLTVL.

The V and J genes are TRBV3-1 (or the pseudogene TRBV3-2) and TRBJ1-3, with 7 nucleotides matching TRBD1. From germline, CDR1 is LGHDT and CDR2 YNNKEL (reference sequence). V shed 1 base, J shed 4 bases, and the junction held 7 bases outside the gene matches. The CDR3 totals 16 residues. CDR3 amino acids: CASSQGRGLLGNTIYF. The CDR3 region has the DNA TGTGCCAGCAGCCAAGGGAGGGGGCTACTCGGAAACACCATATATTTT.

J is TRBJ2-5 and V is TRBV21-1; the table assigns TRBD2, which was not confirmed against the DNA. TRBV21-1 is reported as a pseudogene. CDR3 length: 18 residues. The CDR3 loop reads CASSKVAHFGYNQETQYF. CDR3 bases: TGTGCCAGCAGCAAAGTAGCCCACTTCGGGTATAACCAAGAGACCCAGTACTTC.

The chain carries TRBV5-4 and TRBJ2-7, with D tentatively TRBD1 (6 bases). This CDR3 is 17 amino acids long. Looked up from germline, CDR1 is SGHNT and CDR2 is YYREEE (reference sequence). Trimming took off 0 bases at V and 0 bases at J, with 16 bases between the two ends. CDR3 coding DNA: TGTGCCAGCAGCTTGGGCCATGGGACACTAAGCTCCTACGAGCAGTACTTC. Translating it yields CASSLGHGTLSSYEQYF.

As to this clone: The sample carries other DNA sequences with the same CDR3. This rearrangement joins TRBV9 to TRBJ2-7; D is possibly TRBD1 (6 bases). This CDR3 contains 14 residues. Germline loops: CDR1 SGDLS, CDR2 YYNGEE. V gave up 0 bases and J gave up 2 bases, with 9 bases separating them. The CDR3 nucleotides are TGTGCCAGCAGCGTAGGACAGGCTACCTACGAGCAGTACTTC. Translating gives CASSVGQATYEQYF. The full variable domain, its missing parts supplied by reference TRBV9 and TRBJ2-7, is DSGVTQTPKHLITATGQRVTLRCSPRSGDLSVYWYQQSLDQGLQFLIQYYNGEERAKGNILERFSAQQFPDLHSELNLSSLELGDSALYFCASSVGQATYEQYFGPGTRLTVT.

This clone was seen a handful of times. The rearrangement joins TRBV19 to TRBJ1-2; D possibly corresponds to TRBD1 (6 bases). CDR1 LNHDA and CDR2 SQIVND come from the germline V gene (reference sequence). V was shortened by 6 bases and J by 4 bases, with 24 bases between the two germline ends. The CDR3 length is 17 residues. CDR3 in DNA: TGTGCCAGTAGGACTGGGGCCTACAGGGAGTGGGCCTATGGCTACACCTTC. It encodes CASRTGAYREWAYGYTF.

The chain couples TRBV30 to TRBJ1-6; D is perhaps TRBD1 (5 bases). CDR1 and CDR2 (germline): GTSNPN, SVGIG (reference sequence). The CDR3 is made up of 15 amino acids. Between the trimmed V and J ends, which lost 4 bases and 0 bases, there was a span of 10 bases. Here the CDR3 reads CAWIRASSYNSPLHF. The CDR3 DNA follows: TGTGCCTGGATCAGGGCGAGCTCCTATAATTCACCCCTCCACTTT.

In its sample, this clone ranks as medium-sized. The CDR3 DNA reads TGTGCCAGCAGAGACGCGGGGGAGACCCAGTACTTC. It yields the protein CASRDAGETQYF. The chain carries TRBV6-5 and TRBJ2-5, with D maybe TRBD2 (6 bases). The CDR3 has 12 residues. Germline CDR1 MNHEY, CDR2 SVGAGI. Trimming took 6 bases from V and 5 from J, leaving 10 bases between them.

The chain joins TRBV3-1 (or the pseudogene TRBV3-2) to TRBJ2-1; tentatively, D is TRBD2 (5 bases). The length of the CDR3 is 15 residues. Trimming left V 1 base short and J 6 bases short, with 13 bases between. Germline lookup yields CDR1 LGHDT and CDR2 YNNKEL (reference sequence). The chain's CDR3 is CASSQVSGVGNEQFF. The CDR3, as DNA: TGTGCCAGCAGCCAAGTGTCCGGGGTAGGCAATGAGCAGTTCTTC.

The genes are TRBV6-5 and TRBJ1-1; perhaps TRBD1 as D (5 bases). V was cut by 0 bases and J by 1 base, with 9 bases left in between. CDR3 size: 15 residues. Germline V gene sequence: CDR1 MNHEY, CDR2 SVGAGI. The CDR3 DNA is TGTGCCAGCAGTTACTCAGGGGCTGAGAACACTGAAGCTTTCTTT. Amino acids: CASSYSGAENTEAFF.

J is TRBJ2-6 and V is TRBV14, with 11 bases lining up with TRBD1. Germline V CDR1 and CDR2: SGHDN, FVKESK. V was clipped by 4 bases and J by 5 bases; unmatched bases: 10. The CDR3 consists of 18 residues. CDR3 amino acids: CASSLWGTGGRRANVLTF. The DNA for the CDR3 is TGTGCCAGCAGCCTCTGGGGGACAGGGGGTCGTAGGGCCAACGTCCTGACTTTC. Combining the CDR3 with reference TRBV14 and TRBJ2-6 gives the whole variable domain EAGVTQFPSHSVIEKGQTVTLRCDPISGHDNLYWYRRVMGKEIKFLLHFVKESKQDESGMPNNRFLAERTGGTYSTLKVQPAELEDSGVYFCASSLWGTGGRRANVLTFGAGSRLTVL.

V and J are TRBV7-3 and TRBJ2-7; TRBD2 matches 8 bases. Trimming removed 5 bases from V and 2 bases from J; junction bases left unmatched: 5. Germline CDR1 reads SGHTA; CDR2 reads FQGTGA. This CDR3 is 14 amino acids long. For the CDR3, the DNA is TGTGCCAGCAGCCGGGAGGGAGGACCCTACGAGCAGTACTTC. This encodes CASSREGGPYEQYF.

Remarks on this clone: The junction does not match germline at one end; this may be a read error. The rearrangement uses TRBV9 and TRBJ2-1, with no clear D. CDR1 is SGDLS and CDR2 is YYNGEE in the germline V gene. This CDR3 has 17 residues. The CDR3 nucleotides are TGTGCCAGCAGCCCATTCTTTCCGAGCGAGCTGAGGAATGGGCAGTTCTTC. Amino acid sequence: CASSPFFPSELRNGQFF.